The clone carrying this TCR beta chain was detected only a few times. As handled by the study authors: Amplification of reference gene primers was used by the study to estimate nucleated cell counts. Libraries were prepared by immunoSEQ multiplex PCR; TCRdb keeps only in-frame clonotypes and omits some of them. The DNA was the basis for D and trimming; V, J and clone size are from that table. The table includes 65,000 to 100,000 clones, about four fifths detected once. These data belong to a study of blood T cell repertoires in COVID-19. About the research overall: The origin of the acute and convalescent COVID-19 samples was the United States, Italy and Spain. T cells, B-cell-depleted T cells, or PBMCs provided the cDNA or gDNA that served as material.

Germline values: CDR1 LGHDT, CDR2 YNNKEL (reference sequence). Trimming removed 2 bases from V and 9 bases from J, with 5 bases in between. CDR3 size: 12 residues. The origin of this receptor is a woman of 80 years or more with acute or convalescent COVID-19. The chain recombines TRBV3-1 (or the pseudogene TRBV3-2) with TRBJ1-6, with D uncertain. Input material: peripheral blood. The DNA of the CDR3 is TGTGCCAGCAGCCAACAGTCTTCACCCCTCCACTTT. Encoded protein: CASSQQSSPLHF.